Listed below are T cell receptor beta chains from one sample, sequenced in a study of OX40 agonist ivuxolimab in advanced cancers. Assay: immunoSEQ multiplex PCR; the TCRdb copy retains only in-frame clones and omits some. The repertoire holds tens of thousands of clones, with 91% as singletons. This sample comprised CD4+ or CD8+ T cells sorted from blood, obtained in a trial of the OX40 agonist ivuxolimab. Receptor source: an adult with an advanced solid tumor such as melanoma, head and neck, liver or kidney cancer. CDR3s include the opening cysteine and the closing phenylalanine or tryptophan. A D gene is named only where the DNA matches it firmly. Size values are once, few and many counts, or a class for expanded clones, and some rows have none.

abundance: -
d_gene: -
v_gene: TRBV9
j_gene: TRBJ1-2
CDR3nt: TGTGCCAGCAGCGTAGGGGGCAGGGTGGACTATGGCTACACCTTC
CDR3aa: CASSVGGRVDYGYTF

abundance: -
d_gene: TRBD1
v_gene: TRBV2
j_gene: TRBJ2-7
CDR3nt: TGTGCCAGCAGTGATCCGGGACAGGGGTACTACGAGCAGTACTTC
CDR3aa: CASSDPGQGYYEQYF

abundance: -
d_gene: -
v_gene: TRBV4-2
j_gene: TRBJ2-5
CDR3nt: TGTGCCAGCAGCCAAGTCCCCTCTGGAGGGGACGGAGAGACCCAGTACTTC
CDR3aa: CASSQVPSGGDGETQYF

abundance: -
d_gene: TRBD2
v_gene: TRBV28
j_gene: TRBJ2-5
CDR3nt: TGTGCCAGCAGTTTTCTAGCGGGCCGGTACCAAGAGACCCAGTACTTC
CDR3aa: CASSFLAGRYQETQYF

abundance: -
d_gene: -
v_gene: TRBV7-3
j_gene: TRBJ2-1
CDR3nt: TGTGCCAGCAGCTTAATGGCGAATCAATACAATGAGCAGTTCTTC
CDR3aa: CASSLMANQYNEQFF

abundance: once
d_gene: -
v_gene: TRBV7-6
j_gene: TRBJ2-2
CDR3nt: TGTGCCAGCAGCTTAGACCCGAACACCGGGGAGCTGTTTTTT
CDR3aa: CASSLDPNTGELFF

abundance: -
d_gene: -
v_gene: TRBV15
j_gene: TRBJ1-3
CDR3nt: TGTGCCACCAGCAGAGAGGGGTCTGGAAACACCATATATTTT
CDR3aa: CATSREGSGNTIYF

abundance: -
d_gene: TRBD2
v_gene: TRBV5-4
j_gene: TRBJ2-1
CDR3nt: TGTGCCAGCAGCGCGGGACTAGGGTATGAGCAGTTCTTC
CDR3aa: CASSAGLGYEQFF

abundance: -
d_gene: -
v_gene: TRBV19
j_gene: TRBJ1-5
CDR3nt: TGTGCCAGTAGTATATTGTCAGGGGCCAGCAATCAGCCCCAGCATTTT
CDR3aa: CASSILSGASNQPQHF

abundance: -
d_gene: -
v_gene: TRBV5-6
j_gene: TRBJ1-3
CDR3nt: TGTGCCAGCAGCTCGTACAGGGTAGACTCTGGAAACACCATATATTTT
CDR3aa: CASSSYRVDSGNTIYF

abundance: -
d_gene: -
v_gene: TRBV7-9
j_gene: TRBJ1-1
CDR3nt: TGTGCCAGCAGCTTAGCGGGGAAGAACACTGAAGCTTTCTTT
CDR3aa: CASSLAGKNTEAFF

abundance: -
d_gene: TRBD1
v_gene: TRBV4-2
j_gene: TRBJ2-7
CDR3nt: TGTGCCAGCAGCCAAGATCCGGACAGGGGGCCCGAGCAGTACTTC
CDR3aa: CASSQDPDRGPEQYF

abundance: -
d_gene: -
v_gene: TRBV5-6
j_gene: TRBJ2-7
CDR3nt: TGTGCCAGCAGACAAGCAGGGGATGAGCAGTACTTC
CDR3aa: CASRQAGDEQYF

abundance: -
d_gene: -
v_gene: TRBV13
j_gene: TRBJ1-3
CDR3nt: TGTGCCAGCAGCTTAAGCCAGGGAGCTCCCTCTGGAAACACCATATATTTT
CDR3aa: CASSLSQGAPSGNTIYF

abundance: -
d_gene: TRBD2
v_gene: TRBV29-1
j_gene: TRBJ2-5
CDR3nt: TGCAGCGTTGATGGGCTAGCGGGGTACCAAGAGACCCAGTACTTC
CDR3aa: CSVDGLAGYQETQYF

abundance: -
d_gene: -
v_gene: TRBV7-2
j_gene: TRBJ1-4
CDR3nt: TGTGCCAGCAGCTTAGGTGTGGTCGGGCAGGGCGAAAAACTGTTTTTT
CDR3aa: CASSLGVVGQGEKLFF

abundance: -
d_gene: -
v_gene: TRBV12-1
j_gene: TRBJ2-7
CDR3nt: TGTGCCAGCAGCGCGACTAGCGGGAGGGTCTACGAGCAGTACTTC
CDR3aa: CASSATSGRVYEQYF

abundance: few
d_gene: -
v_gene: TRBV5-8
j_gene: TRBJ2-1
CDR3nt: TGTGCCAGCACCCGGCGGTCGCAGGGCAATGAGCAGTTCTTC
CDR3aa: CASTRRSQGNEQFF

abundance: -
d_gene: -
v_gene: TRBV6-5
j_gene: TRBJ1-1
CDR3nt: TGTGCCAGCAGGGTCGGGGTGAACACTGAAGCTTTCTTT
CDR3aa: CASRVGVNTEAFF

abundance: -
d_gene: -
v_gene: TRBV5-4
j_gene: TRBJ2-3
CDR3nt: TGTGCCAGCAGCCCTTTCGGGGACACAGATACGCAGTATTTT
CDR3aa: CASSPFGDTDTQYF

abundance: -
d_gene: -
v_gene: TRBV9
j_gene: TRBJ2-5
CDR3nt: TGTGCCAGCAGCGGACCTACCTGGGAGGGGGCGGGAGGAGAGACCCAGTACTTC
CDR3aa: CASSGPTWEGAGGETQYF

abundance: -
d_gene: -
v_gene: TRBV27
j_gene: TRBJ2-7
CDR3nt: TGTGCCAGCAGTATCACAGGGGGGGGCTCCTACGAGCAGTACTTC
CDR3aa: CASSITGGGSYEQYF

abundance: -
d_gene: -
v_gene: TRBV15
j_gene: TRBJ2-7
CDR3nt: TGTGCCACCAGCTTACTACGGGACGGTTACTACGAGCAGTACTTC
CDR3aa: CATSLLRDGYYEQYF

abundance: -
d_gene: -
v_gene: TRBV9
j_gene: TRBJ1-5
CDR3nt: TGTGCCAGCAGAAGGACAGTTTGCAATCAGCCCCAGCATTTT
CDR3aa: CASRRTVCNQPQHF

abundance: -
d_gene: -
v_gene: TRBV7-9
j_gene: TRBJ2-3
CDR3nt: TGTGCCAGCAGCTTTGCGACAGATACGCAGTATTTT
CDR3aa: CASSFATDTQYF

abundance: -
d_gene: -
v_gene: TRBV19
j_gene: TRBJ2-7
CDR3nt: TGTGCCAGTGGCCTGGACTTAAACGCCTACGAGCAGTACTTC
CDR3aa: CASGLDLNAYEQYF

abundance: -
d_gene: -
v_gene: TRBV10-3
j_gene: TRBJ2-1
CDR3nt: TGTGCCATCAGTGAGTTATTTGGGACCGGGGATGAGCAGTTCTTC
CDR3aa: CAISELFGTGDEQFF

abundance: -
d_gene: -
v_gene: TRBV10-2
j_gene: TRBJ1-4
CDR3nt: TGCGCCAGCAGTGATTGGGGCCGGAATGAAAAACTGTTTTTT
CDR3aa: CASSDWGRNEKLFF